This TCR beta chain was profiled in a study of radiation and T cells in renal cell carcinoma. The data were produced by immunoSEQ multiplex PCR, yet TCRdb's version contains in-frame clones alone and is incomplete. Here the sample spans 7,500 to 10,000 clones, roughly 63% being singletons. The treatment: treatment-naive control, cytoreductive nephrectomy. Trimming cost V 0 bases and J 10 bases, with 13 bases left between them. CDR3 length: 14 residues. Germline-derived CDR1 and CDR2 are MNHEY and SVGAGI. Sequences were derived from tumor tissue, sampled from a patient whose treatment was nephrectomy without radiotherapy. The rearrangement links TRBV6-5 to TRBJ2-1; D may be TRBD2 (6 bases). This TCR came from a man aged 55 to 69 with renal cell carcinoma. The CDR3 loop is CASSYSSFAGEQFF. The CDR3 DNA reads as TGTGCCAGCAGTTACTCGAGCTTTGCGGGGGAGCAGTTCTTC.